The T cell receptor (beta chain) under discussion was sequenced for a study of blood T cell repertoires in COVID-19. V shed 2 bases and J 6 bases; nucleotides not matched to a gene: 13. There are 18 residues in the CDR3. Looked up from germline, CDR1 is SNHLY and CDR2 is FYNNEI. Measured with immunoSEQ multiplex PCR; TCRdb has only the in-frame clones, and not every one. Here the sample spans about 140,000 clones, approximately 90% being singletons. The sequence was obtained from a woman aged 80 or over with acute or convalescent COVID-19. Sequences were obtained from peripheral blood. This chain joins TRBV2 and TRBJ2-3; 11 bases match TRBD2. CDR3 coding DNA: TGTGCCAGCAGTGAATTTGGGCTAGCGGGGGGTCCCTCTGATACGCAGTATTTT. This encodes CASSEFGLAGGPSDTQYF.